This T cell receptor (beta chain) was recovered during a study of OX40 agonist ivuxolimab in advanced cancers. Across the whole study: Patients in dose escalation had liver, melanoma, kidney or head and neck cancers. Notes on the study in general: Among the lowest peripheral clonal expansion occurred in 0.1-3.0 mg/kg partial responders. Expanded clones were, on average, more numerous among CD8+ T cells than CD4+.

The assay was immunoSEQ multiplex PCR, and TCRdb's table has in-frame clones only and misses some. The sample has about 73,000 clones; roughly nine tenths are singletons. The CDR3 loop spans 13 amino acids. Trimming removed 0 bases from V and 13 bases from J, with 13 bases in between. CDR1 and CDR2 (germline): LGHNA, YSLEER. About this clone itself: Its antigen is not identified.

Patients with autoimmune history or systemic immunosuppression were excluded. This specimen was CD4+ or CD8+ T cells sorted from blood, taken in a trial of the OX40 agonist ivuxolimab. This clonotype was obtained from an adult with an advanced solid tumor such as melanoma, head and neck, liver or kidney cancer. The genes are TRBV4-3 and TRBJ2-1, with D tentatively TRBD2 (5 bases). The CDR3 nucleotides are TGCGCCAGCAGCCAAGAGGGATCGGGGATTCAGTTCTTC. Translating gives CASSQEGSGIQFF.